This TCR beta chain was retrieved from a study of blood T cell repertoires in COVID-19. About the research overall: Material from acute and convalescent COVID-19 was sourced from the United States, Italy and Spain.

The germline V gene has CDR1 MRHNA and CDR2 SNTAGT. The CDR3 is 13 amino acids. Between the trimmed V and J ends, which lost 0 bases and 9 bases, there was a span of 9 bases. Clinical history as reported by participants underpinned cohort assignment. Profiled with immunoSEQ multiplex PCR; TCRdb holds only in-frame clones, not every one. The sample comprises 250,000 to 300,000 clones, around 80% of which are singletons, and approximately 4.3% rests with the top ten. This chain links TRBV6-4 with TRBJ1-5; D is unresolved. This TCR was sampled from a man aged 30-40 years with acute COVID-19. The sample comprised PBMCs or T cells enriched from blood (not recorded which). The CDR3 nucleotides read TGTGCCAGCAGTGACTCGTGGTCGGGGCCCCAGCATTTT. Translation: CASSDSWSGPQHF.